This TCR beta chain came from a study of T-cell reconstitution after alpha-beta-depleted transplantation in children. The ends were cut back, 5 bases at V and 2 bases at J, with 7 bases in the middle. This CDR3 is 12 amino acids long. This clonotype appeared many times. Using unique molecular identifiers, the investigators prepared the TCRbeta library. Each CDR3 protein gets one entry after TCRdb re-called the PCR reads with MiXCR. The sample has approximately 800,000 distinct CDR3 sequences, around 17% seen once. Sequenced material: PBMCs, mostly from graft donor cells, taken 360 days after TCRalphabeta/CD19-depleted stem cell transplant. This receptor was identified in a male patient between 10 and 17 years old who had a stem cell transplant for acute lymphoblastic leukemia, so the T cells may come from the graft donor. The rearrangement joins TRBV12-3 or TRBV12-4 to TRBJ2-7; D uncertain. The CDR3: CASSLNPYEQYF. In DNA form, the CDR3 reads TGTGCCAGCAGTCTGAACCCCTACGAGCAGTACTTC.